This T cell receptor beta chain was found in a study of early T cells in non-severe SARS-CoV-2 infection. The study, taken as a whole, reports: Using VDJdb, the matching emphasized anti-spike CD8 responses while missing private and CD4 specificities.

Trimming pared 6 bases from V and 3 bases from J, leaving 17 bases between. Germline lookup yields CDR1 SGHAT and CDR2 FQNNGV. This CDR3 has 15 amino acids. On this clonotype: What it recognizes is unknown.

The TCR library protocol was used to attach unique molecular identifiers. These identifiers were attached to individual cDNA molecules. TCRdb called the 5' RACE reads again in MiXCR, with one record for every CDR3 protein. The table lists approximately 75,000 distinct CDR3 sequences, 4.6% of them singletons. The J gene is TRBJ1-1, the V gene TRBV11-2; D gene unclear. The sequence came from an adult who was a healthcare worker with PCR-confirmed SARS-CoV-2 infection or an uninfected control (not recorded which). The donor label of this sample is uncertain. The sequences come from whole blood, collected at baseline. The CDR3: CASSLSRTRDTEAFF. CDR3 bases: TGTGCCAGCAGTCTAAGCCGGACGCGGGACACTGAAGCTTTCTTT.